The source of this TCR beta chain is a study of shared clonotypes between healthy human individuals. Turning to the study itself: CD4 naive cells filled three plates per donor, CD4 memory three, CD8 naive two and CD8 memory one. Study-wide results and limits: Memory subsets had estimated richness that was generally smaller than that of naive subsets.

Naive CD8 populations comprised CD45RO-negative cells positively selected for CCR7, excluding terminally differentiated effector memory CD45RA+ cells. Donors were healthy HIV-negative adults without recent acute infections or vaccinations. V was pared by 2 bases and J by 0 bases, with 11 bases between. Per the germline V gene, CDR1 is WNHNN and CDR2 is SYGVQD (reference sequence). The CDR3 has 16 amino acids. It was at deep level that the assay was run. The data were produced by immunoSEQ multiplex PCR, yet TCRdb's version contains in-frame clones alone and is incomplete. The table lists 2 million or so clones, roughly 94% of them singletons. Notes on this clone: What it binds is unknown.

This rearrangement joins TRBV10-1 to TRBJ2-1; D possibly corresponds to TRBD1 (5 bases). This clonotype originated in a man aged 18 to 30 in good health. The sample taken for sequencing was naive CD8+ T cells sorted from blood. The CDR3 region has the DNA TGCGCCAGCAGTGAGGGGTGGGGCTTCTCCTACAATGAGCAGTTCTTC. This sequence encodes CASSEGWGFSYNEQFF.